This T cell receptor (beta chain) is drawn from a study of CD8 T cells in ankylosing spondylitis. TCRdb re-derived calls from the 5' RACE reads in MiXCR, one entry per CDR3 protein. The sample includes 670,000 or so distinct CDR3 sequences, around 19% seen only once; the top ten take around 19%. This clonotype was detected a few times. What it binds is unknown. General study points: Seemingly characteristic of ankylosing spondylitis blood was a TCR beta motif consisting of eight highly homologous variants. There was reportedly significant enrichment of clones that were disease-linked in matched ankylosing spondylitis synovial fluid.

Trimming shortened V by 0 bases and J by 7 bases, and 7 bases separated the two germline ends. CDR1 and CDR2 (germline): SGHDT, YYEEEE. The CDR3 sequence is 12 residues long. Source material: blood, either unsorted or a sorted T cell fraction (not recorded which). The chain links TRBV5-6 to TRBJ1-1; D gene uncertain. This clonotype originated in a male donor with ankylosing spondylitis. As DNA, the CDR3 is TGTGCCAGCAGCTTGGTTTTGGGTGAAGCTTTCTTT. Its translation: CASSLVLGEAFF.